A selection of T cell receptor beta chains follows, all from one sample in a study of CD8 T cells in Susac syndrome. MiXCR, applied by TCRdb to the immunoSEQ multiplex PCR reads, yields one record per CDR3 protein. This sample has 100,000 to 150,000 distinct CDR3 sequences; nearly 96% occur once, and the top ten carry less than 0.15%. Sequenced: CD4+ T cells from PBMCs. The origin of the receptors is a human donor with Susac syndrome. CDR3s include the opening cysteine and the closing phenylalanine or tryptophan. D genes are given only for firm matches. Clone size is not always given. Where it is, it says once, few, many or a class for expanded clones.

D gene	V gene	J gene	clone size	CDR3 protein	CDR3 DNA
TRBD1	TRBV6-5	TRBJ2-5	-	CASTKIRGQETQYF	TGTGCCAGCACCAAAATCAGGGGGCAAGAGACCCAGTACTTC
TRBD1	TRBV29-1	TRBJ2-3	-	CSVGGRWDRPNTDTQYF	TGCAGCGTTGGAGGTCGGTGGGACAGGCCAAACACAGATACGCAGTATTTT
TRBD1	TRBV5-1	TRBJ2-7	once	CASSFTGGGVYEQYF	TGCGCCAGCAGCTTCACAGGGGGCGGCGTATACGAGCAGTACTTC
-	TRBV12-3/TRBV12-4	TRBJ1-1	-	CASSLGGLNTEAFF	TGTGCCAGCAGTTTGGGGGGGTTGAACACTGAAGCTTTCTTT
-	TRBV5-1	TRBJ2-1	-	CASSLNNWDNEQFF	TGCGCCAGCAGCTTGAACAATTGGGACAATGAGCAGTTCTTC
-	TRBV3-1	TRBJ1-3	-	CASSHLTAGNTIYF	TGTGCCAGCAGCCATCTCACAGCTGGAAACACCATATATTTT
-	TRBV2	TRBJ1-1	-	CASSPDMGAFF	TGTGCCAGCAGTCCGGACATGGGAGCTTTCTTT
-	TRBV5-4	TRBJ1-1	-	CASFENTEAFF	TGTGCCAGCTTTGAGAACACTGAAGCTTTCTTT
-	TRBV12-3/TRBV12-4	TRBJ2-7	-	CASSLGTLAEQYF	TGTGCCAGCAGTTTGGGGACCCTCGCCGAGCAGTACTTC
TRBD2	TRBV3-1	TRBJ2-7	-	CASSLMGLAGVYEQYF	TGTGCCAGCAGCCTCATGGGACTAGCGGGAGTCTACGAGCAGTACTTC
TRBD2	TRBV6-2/TRBV6-3	TRBJ2-1	-	CASSYGGGGSYNEQFF	TGTGCCAGCAGTTACGGGGGGGGTGGTTCCTACAATGAGCAGTTCTTC
TRBD2	TRBV5-1	TRBJ2-3	-	CASSSIVAGGPADTQYF	TGCGCCAGCTCCTCAATTGTAGCGGGAGGGCCTGCAGATACGCAGTATTTT
-	TRBV29-1	TRBJ1-4	-	CSVHGGDEKLFF	TGCAGCGTTCACGGGGGAGATGAAAAACTGTTTTTT
-	TRBV29-1	TRBJ2-1	-	CSLRGWERGNEQFF	TGCAGCCTTCGGGGGTGGGAAAGGGGCAATGAGCAGTTCTTC
TRBD1	TRBV4-2	TRBJ1-1	-	CASSRRDRDTEAFF	TGTGCCAGCAGCCGCCGGGACAGAGACACTGAAGCTTTCTTT
-	TRBV20-1	TRBJ1-1	few	CSARVLSNTEAFF	TGCAGTGCTAGAGTGCTGTCGAACACTGAAGCTTTCTTT
TRBD2	TRBV7-2	TRBJ2-3	few	CASSLDGRASDTQYF	TGTGCCAGCAGCTTAGACGGGAGGGCCTCAGATACGCAGTATTTT
TRBD2	TRBV11-2	TRBJ2-4	-	CASSGRGVAGGHIQYF	TGTGCCAGCAGCGGCCGGGGGGTAGCGGGAGGACACATTCAGTACTTC
-	TRBV12-3/TRBV12-4	TRBJ2-3	-	CASSLASSTDTQYF	TGTGCCAGCAGTTTAGCGAGTAGCACAGATACGCAGTATTTT
-	TRBV29-1	TRBJ1-5	-	CSVRTGRSNQPQHF	TGCAGCGTGCGAACAGGGAGGAGCAATCAGCCCCAGCATTTT